The 24 T cell receptor beta chains below all came from one sample that was sequenced in a study of regulatory T cells in long-lasting Graves disease. Time point: newly diagnosed GD, antithyroid drugs for less than 3 months. PBMC RNA was the source of the TCR library. Investigators prepared the TCR beta libraries by applying iRepertoire HTBI primers and Arm-PCR of CDR3 regions. TCRdb independently ran MiXCR on the multiplex PCR reads; one entry per CDR3 protein. The sample lists about 310,000 distinct CDR3 sequences; approximately 20% were seen once. The sample in question was peripheral blood mononuclear cells (PBMCs), obtained at new diagnosis, from a patient treated with antithyroid drugs. The receptors here all came from a female donor with Graves disease.

The sample holds one count of this clonotype. This sequence may be a read error, since a much larger clone differs from it by one base. J is TRBJ1-5 and V is TRBV19, with unresolved D. Germline-derived CDR1 and CDR2 are LNHDA and SQIVND (reference sequence). V was cut by 3 bases and J by 3 bases, with 9 bases left in between. This CDR3 comprises 14 residues. CDR3: CASSMARFNQPQHF. The CDR3 DNA follows: TGTGCCAGTAGTATGGCCCGATTCAATCAGCCCCAGCATTTT.

This clonotype came up many times. The chain links TRBV20-1 to TRBJ1-5, with a tentative D call TRBD1 (6 bases). The CDR3 runs 14 residues. Germline CDR1 and CDR2: DFQATT and SNEGSKA (reference sequence). V was pared by 4 bases and J by 2 bases, with 12 bases between. CDR3 DNA sequence: TGCAGTGCTACCAGGGGTGGGGGCAATCAGCCCCAGCATTTT. This translates into CSATRGGGNQPQHF.

Notes on this clonotype: The conserved phenylalanine or tryptophan normally closing the CDR3 is absent here, so this likely arose from a read error. The rearrangement links TRBV20-1 to TRBJ2-5, with a weak D call TRBD1 (6 bases). Trimming stripped 5 bases from V and 3 bases from J, with 10 bases between. The germline V gene encodes CDR1 DFQATT and CDR2 SNEGSKA (reference sequence). The CDR3 consists of 12 residues. Here the CDR3 reads CSAGGQKETQYL. CDR3 bases: TGCAGTGCTGGTGGACAGAAAGAGACCCAGTACCTC.

This clonotype was detected ten times or more. V gene TRBV19 combines with J gene TRBJ2-1, with D unresolved. This CDR3 is built from 15 residues. The V gene lost 5 bases and the J gene lost 4 bases, with 15 bases spanning the gap. The germline gives CDR1 LNHDA, CDR2 SQIVND (reference sequence). DNA of the CDR3: TGTGCCAGTAGTTTGGGCCCCGGCTCTTACAATGAGCAGTTCTTC. This translates into CASSLGPGSYNEQFF.

This clonotype was counted a few times. This sequence joins TRBV20-1 and TRBJ2-2, with 8 bases aligning to TRBD1. V was pared by 6 bases and J by 0 bases, with 3 bases of the junction left unmatched. Germline V gives CDR1 DFQATT, CDR2 SNEGSKA (reference sequence). The CDR3 spans 14 residues. The CDR3 is CSALQGANTGELFF. The CDR3 bases are TGCAGTGCATTACAGGGGGCGAACACCGGGGAGCTGTTTTTT.

This clonotype has ten or more counts. The chain carries TRBV24-1 and TRBJ2-7, with 7 bases fitting TRBD1. With 1 base clipped from V and 7 bases from J, the junction kept 3 bases outside the gene matches. CDR1 and CDR2 from the germline V gene are KGHDR and SFDVKD. The length of the CDR3 is 13 residues. CDR3 protein: CATSDFGQAEQYF. The CDR3, as DNA: TGTGCCACCAGTGATTTTGGACAGGCGGAGCAGTACTTC.

The chain combines TRBV6-1 with TRBJ2-5, with TRBD1 as a possible D gene (7 bases). The CDR3 consists of 15 residues. The V end lost 5 bases, the J end lost 1 base, and 14 bases lay between the germline ends. The V gene's germline CDR1 is MNHNS and CDR2 SASEGT. The CDR3 loop reads CASSPRQGLQETQYF. In nucleotides, the CDR3 is TGTGCCAGCAGTCCCAGACAGGGACTCCAAGAGACCCAGTACTTC.

The rearrangement uses TRBV6-1 and TRBJ2-7; D is perhaps TRBD2 (6 bases). Germline CDR1 reads MNHNS; CDR2 reads SASEGT. The CDR3 has 13 residues. Trimming left V 6 bases short and J 3 bases short, with 12 bases between. The DNA of the CDR3 is TGTGCCAGCAGGGGGGACTGGGGCTACGAGCAGTACTTC. Protein product: CASRGDWGYEQYF.

The table lists this clonotype with many counts. The chain couples TRBV12-3 or TRBV12-4 to TRBJ2-3, with 8 bases identical to TRBD1. This CDR3 comprises 15 residues. J lost 2 bases, V lost 5 bases, and 6 bases had no gene match. The CDR3 bases are TGTGCCAGCAGTATAGGACAGGGACCCACAGATACGCAGTATTTT. This translates into CASSIGQGPTDTQYF.

At least ten counts were recorded for this clonotype. The junction and the germline gene differ at one end; a read error may be behind it. The chain is built from TRBV12-3 or TRBV12-4 and TRBJ2-5; 7 nucleotides match TRBD2. This CDR3 has 14 residues. The CDR3 reads CASSLAGIQETQYF. DNA of the CDR3: TGTGCCAGCAGCTTAGCGGGCATCCAAGAGACCCAGTACTTC.

DNA for the CDR3: TGTGCCAGCAGTCTCGCAGTTTCCGGGGAGACCCAGTACTTC. Translated, it gives CASSLAVSGETQYF. This sequence joins TRBV25-1 and TRBJ2-5; D ambiguous. The V end lost 5 bases, the J end lost 5 bases, and 15 bases lay between the germline ends. Per the germline V gene, CDR1 is MGHDK and CDR2 is SYGVNS. There are 14 residues in the CDR3.

The sample holds many counts of this clonotype. The chain links TRBV11-2 to TRBJ1-4, with a possible D match to TRBD1 (5 bases). This CDR3 contains 15 residues. The germline CDR1 and CDR2 sequences are SGHAT and FQNNGV. V was clipped by 1 base and J by 7 bases, with 13 bases between them. The CDR3, as DNA: TGTGCCAGCAGCTTAGTGTCTTCTGGGGGTGAAAAACTGTTTTTT. Its translation is CASSLVSSGGEKLFF.

This clonotype has a handful of counts. The J gene is TRBJ2-5, the V gene TRBV2; possibly TRBD1 for D (5 bases). CDR1 SNHLY and CDR2 FYNNEI come from the germline V gene. Trimming pared 2 bases from V and 5 bases from J, leaving 9 bases between. This CDR3 is 13 amino acids long. In DNA form, the CDR3 reads TGTGCCAGCAGTGAATTGTCAGGGGAGACCCAGTACTTC. Amino acid sequence: CASSELSGETQYF. The full variable domain, rest sourced from reference TRBV2 and TRBJ2-5, is EPEVTQTPSHQVTQMGQEVILRCVPISNHLYFYWYRQILGQKVEFLVSFYNNEISEKSEIFDDQFSVERPDGSNFTLKIRSTKLEDSAMYFCASSELSGETQYFGPGTRLLVL.

This clonotype was picked up many times. The gene calls are TRBV13 and TRBJ2-7; D may be TRBD1 (6 bases). This CDR3 comprises 13 residues. Germline CDR1 reads PRHDT; CDR2 reads FYEKMQ (reference sequence). V shed 3 bases and J shed 3 bases, with 9 bases lying between them. The CDR3, as DNA: TGTGCCAGCAGCTTTACAGGGCACTACGAGCAGTACTTC. As protein: CASSFTGHYEQYF.

This clonotype was counted ten times or more. This sequence joins TRBV19 and TRBJ2-5; a weak D match, TRBD1 (6 bases). V gave up 5 bases and J gave up 0 bases, with 7 bases separating them. The CDR3 contains 13 residues. Germline V gives CDR1 LNHDA, CDR2 SQIVND (reference sequence). For the CDR3, the DNA is TGTGCCAGTAGTCGGACAGACCAAGAGACCCAGTACTTC. Protein sequence: CASSRTDQETQYF.

This clonotype was seen many times. The CDR3 region is CSAGEAGVYEQYF. For the CDR3, the DNA is TGCAGTGCTGGCGAGGCTGGGGTCTACGAGCAGTACTTC. The rearrangement uses TRBV20-1 and TRBJ2-7; D gene uncertain. There are 13 residues in the CDR3. V lost 5 bases, J lost 3 bases, and 14 bases lay in between. Germline V gene lookup returns CDR1 DFQATT and CDR2 SNEGSKA (reference sequence).

In this sample, this clonotype turned up many times. The gene calls are TRBV20-1 and TRBJ2-1; 8 bases line up with TRBD2. Per germline, CDR1 DFQATT and CDR2 SNEGSKA (reference sequence). The CDR3 loop spans 19 amino acids. V was clipped by 3 bases and J by 0 bases; unmatched bases: 16. The CDR3 DNA reads as TGCAGTGCTAGCTCGAGCGGGAGATTTAACCCGAGCTCCTACAATGAGCAGTTCTTC. It yields the protein CSASSSGRFNPSSYNEQFF.

Many counts were recorded for this clonotype. The chain joins TRBV2 to TRBJ2-2; a possible D gene is TRBD1 (6 bases). This CDR3 is 14 amino acids long. CDR1 and CDR2 from the germline V gene are SNHLY and FYNNEI. Trimming took 4 bases from V and 2 from J, leaving 8 bases between them. CDR3 sequence reads: CASSVQGNTGELFF. The CDR3 bases are TGTGCCAGCAGTGTACAGGGAAACACCGGGGAGCTGTTTTTT.

The chain joins TRBV12-3 or TRBV12-4 to TRBJ2-7; the match to TRBD1 covers 11 bases. The CDR3 sequence is 16 residues long. Trimming cost V 7 bases and J 4 bases; bases outside gene matches: 12. CDR3 region: CASMFGQGAGGYEQYF. The CDR3 nucleotides read TGTGCCAGCATGTTCGGACAGGGGGCGGGAGGATACGAGCAGTACTTC.

This clonotype was detected many times. This chain uses TRBV28 with TRBJ1-4; D remains ambiguous. CDR1 is MDHEN, CDR2 SYDVKM, per germline. Trimming took 4 bases from V and 4 from J, leaving 7 bases between them. CDR3 size: 13 residues. CDR3 loop: CASSSGINEKLFF. DNA for the CDR3: TGTGCCAGCAGTTCGGGGATTAATGAAAAACTGTTTTTT.

This clonotype was seen ten or more times. The chain has TRBV6-2 or TRBV6-3 and TRBJ2-7, with 8 bases aligning to TRBD1. Germline loops: CDR1 MNHEY, CDR2 SVGEGT. With V trimmed by 2 bases and J by 1 base, 10 bases remained unmatched. This CDR3 region has 17 residues. DNA of the CDR3: TGTGCCAGCAGTTACAATATTGGGCAGGGGGCTTCCTACGAGCAGTACTTC. It specifies CASSYNIGQGASYEQYF.

This clonotype was detected many times. The V and J genes are TRBV3-1 and TRBJ2-7; D is unresolved. Germline CDR1 LGHDT, CDR2 YNNKEL (reference sequence). The CDR3 length is 13 residues. Between the trimmed V and J ends, which lost 2 bases and 6 bases, there was a span of 11 bases. Here the CDR3 reads CASSQTRVGEQYF. For the CDR3, the DNA is TGTGCCAGCAGCCAAACCCGGGTGGGCGAGCAGTACTTC.

At least ten counts were recorded for this clonotype. The gene calls are TRBV7-9 and TRBJ2-5; D ambiguous. CDR3 length: 16 residues. V lost 2 bases and J lost 0, with 13 bases in between. Germline CDR1 is SEHNR and CDR2 is FQNEAQ (reference sequence). CDR3 nucleotides: TGTGCCAGCAGCTTAAATATCGGGCCCTACCAAGAGACCCAGTACTTC. Its protein is CASSLNIGPYQETQYF. Using reference TRBV7-9 and TRBJ2-5 for the parts outside the CDR3, the full variable domain is DTGVSQNPRHKITKRGQNVTFRCDPISEHNRLYWYRQTLGQGPEFLTYFQNEAQLEKSRLLSDRFSAERPKGSFSTLEIQRTEQGDSAMYLCASSLNIGPYQETQYFGPGTRLLVL.

The V and J genes are TRBV6-1 and TRBJ2-7, with D perhaps matching TRBD1 (6 bases). CDR3 length: 12 amino acids. The germline V gene has CDR1 MNHNS and CDR2 SASEGT. The ends were cut back, 6 bases at V and 3 bases at J, with 9 bases in the middle. Here the CDR3 DNA reads TGTGCCAGCAGAGGACAGTACTACGAGCAGTACTTC. Residues: CASRGQYYEQYF.